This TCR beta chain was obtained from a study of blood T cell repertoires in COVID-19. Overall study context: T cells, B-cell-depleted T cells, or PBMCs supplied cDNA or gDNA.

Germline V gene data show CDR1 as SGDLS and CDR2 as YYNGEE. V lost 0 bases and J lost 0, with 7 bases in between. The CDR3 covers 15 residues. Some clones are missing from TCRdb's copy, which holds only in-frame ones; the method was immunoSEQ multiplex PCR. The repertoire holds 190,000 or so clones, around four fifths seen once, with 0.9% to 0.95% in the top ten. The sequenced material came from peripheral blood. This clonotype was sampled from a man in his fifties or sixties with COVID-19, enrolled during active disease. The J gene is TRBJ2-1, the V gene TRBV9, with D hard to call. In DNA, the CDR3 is TGTGCCAGCAGCGTAGAACAGAGCTCCTACAATGAGCAGTTCTTC. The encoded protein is CASSVEQSSYNEQFF.